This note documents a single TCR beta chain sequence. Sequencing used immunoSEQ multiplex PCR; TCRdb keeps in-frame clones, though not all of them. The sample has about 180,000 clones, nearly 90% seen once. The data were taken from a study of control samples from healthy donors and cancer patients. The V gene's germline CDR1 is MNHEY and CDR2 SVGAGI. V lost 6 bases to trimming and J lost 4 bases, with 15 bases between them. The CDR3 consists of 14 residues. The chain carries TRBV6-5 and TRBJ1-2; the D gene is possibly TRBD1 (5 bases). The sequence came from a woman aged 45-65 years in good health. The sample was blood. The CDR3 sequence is CASSRDEGFYGYTF. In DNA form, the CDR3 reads TGTGCCAGCAGCCGGGACGAAGGATTCTATGGCTACACCTTC.